This T cell receptor beta chain was captured by sequencing in a study of T cell responses to AZD1222 COVID-19 vaccine. Points from the study as a whole: Regions 160-218 and 743-854 held dominance among vaccine-associated CD4 TCRs, which spanned spike. The study found Spike-specific TCR breadth and depth rose after two AZD1222 doses. Clonal diversity was possibly underestimated, and the donors were mostly white British, with more females.

This clone has only one observation. Its antigen is as yet unknown. Data came from immunoSEQ multiplex PCR; TCRdb stores just in-frame clones and leaves some out. The repertoire includes under 150,000 clones, 85% to 95% of them detected once, and 1.9% sits in the top ten. The CDR3 is made up of 13 amino acids. Germline CDR1 and CDR2: LNHDA and SQIVND (reference sequence). V lost 6 bases and J lost 8; bases outside the gene matches: 6. The sequence was collected from an adult in good health. The chain carries TRBV19 and TRBJ2-3; 9 nucleotides match TRBD2. Sample: peripheral blood, taken on day 0 of AZD1222 vaccination. Here the CDR3 DNA reads TGTGCCAGTAGCGGGACTAGCAGTGGTACGCAGTATTTT. As protein: CASSGTSSGTQYF. Looking up the rest from reference TRBV19 and TRBJ2-3 gives the full variable domain: DGGITQSPKYLFRKEGQNVTLSCEQNLNHDAMYWYRQDPGQGLRLIYYSQIVNDFQKGDIAEGYSVSREKKESFPLTVTSAQKNPTAFYLCASSGTSSGTQYFGPGTRLTVL.